What follows are 11 T cell receptor beta chains derived from one specimen sequenced in a study of CD4 T cells in relation to SARS-CoV-2 and coronaviruses. TCRdb's copy holds only in-frame clones and misses some; the assay was immunoSEQ multiplex PCR. The sample consists of under 35,000 clones, about 78% of them appearing once. The unexposed donors gave CD4+ T cells in about 2011-2019, prior to COVID-19. After roughly ten days of culture, CD4+ T cells were isolated. No antigen is known for these receptors. Sequencing was done on a sample of CD4+ T cells from PBMCs, cultured in vitro. Every receptor here comes from a human donor in good health.

This clone was counted a few times. J is TRBJ2-7 and V is TRBV7-2; possible D gene TRBD1, 6 bases. Deletions cut 1 base from V and 4 bases from J, with 8 bases between. Germline lookup yields CDR1 SGHTA and CDR2 FQGNSA. The CDR3 is 13 amino acids. The CDR3 region has the DNA TGTGCCAGCAGCTTAGGGACAGAGTACGAGCAGTACTTC. This encodes CASSLGTEYEQYF.

The J gene is TRBJ1-5, the V gene TRBV7-2; D ambiguous. Trimming cost V 1 base and J 0 bases, with 1 base left between them. Germline V gives CDR1 SGHTA, CDR2 FQGNSA. CDR3 length: 13 residues. The DNA for the CDR3 is TGTGCCAGCAGCTTAGATAGCAATCAGCCCCAGCATTTT. Translating it yields CASSLDSNQPQHF.

J is TRBJ1-2 and V is TRBV6-2 or TRBV6-3; D is unclear. The CDR3 sequence is 13 residues long. Germline V gene sequence: CDR1 MNHEY, CDR2 SVGEGT. Deletions cut 6 bases from V and 0 bases from J, with 8 bases between. The CDR3 bases are TGTGCCAGCAGCTCTCTAGCTAACTATGGCTACACCTTC. Its protein product is CASSSLANYGYTF.

The chain employs TRBV7-9 and TRBJ2-3; possibly TRBD1 for D (6 bases). Germline V gene data show CDR1 as SEHNR and CDR2 as FQNEAQ (reference sequence). Trimming cost V 1 base and J 5 bases, with 25 bases left between them. There are 19 residues in the CDR3. CDR3 region: CASSLVGRTSGHQLDTQYF. For the CDR3, the DNA is TGTGCCAGCAGCTTAGTTGGAAGAACTTCGGGACACCAGCTAGATACGCAGTATTTT.

The rearrangement joins TRBV29-1 to TRBJ1-1; D is possibly TRBD1 (5 bases). The V gene's germline CDR1 is SQVTM and CDR2 ANQGSEA. With 5 bases removed from V and 1 base from J, the gap between germline ends came to 14 bases. The CDR3 loop spans 14 amino acids. The CDR3, as DNA: TGCAGCGTTCAGGGCCCCCCAGAGAACACTGAAGCTTTCTTT. It specifies CSVQGPPENTEAFF.

The count of this clone is one. This chain connects TRBV11-1 to TRBJ2-7; 13 bases are a match to TRBD2. Unmatched junction bases numbered 7, after V lost 4 bases and J lost 7 bases. CDR1 and CDR2 from the germline V gene are SGHAT and FQDESV (reference sequence). The CDR3 spans 15 residues. CDR3 DNA sequence: TGTGCCAGCAGCTCTACTAGCGGGAGGGCCGGGGAGCAGTACTTC. Protein product: CASSSTSGRAGEQYF.

This chain connects TRBV5-1 to TRBJ2-7, with 8 bases aligning to TRBD1. This CDR3 has 15 residues. V lost 3 bases and J lost 4; bases outside the gene matches: 9. Germline lookup yields CDR1 SGHRS and CDR2 YFSETQ. The CDR3 loop reads CASSSTDRDTYEQYF. CDR3 coding DNA: TGCGCCAGCAGCTCGACGGACAGGGATACATACGAGCAGTACTTC.

Written as DNA, the CDR3 is TGTGCCAGCAGCCAAATGCGGGGAGCCCTAGGAAAACTGTTTTTT. The encoded protein is CASSQMRGALGKLFF. This sequence joins TRBV3-1 (or the pseudogene TRBV3-2) and TRBJ1-4; D gene ambiguous. The V end was cut by 2 bases, the J end by 10 bases, with 17 bases between. This CDR3 is 15 amino acids long. CDR1 is LGHDT and CDR2 is YNNKEL in the germline V gene (reference sequence).

The rearrangement links TRBV5-4 to TRBJ2-2; D gene unclear. In germline, CDR1 is SGHNT, CDR2 YYREEE (reference sequence). V was shortened by 2 bases and J by 4 bases, with 9 bases between the two germline ends. The CDR3 has 14 amino acids. The CDR3 sequence: CASSFGPSTGELFF. In nucleotides, the CDR3 is TGTGCCAGCAGCTTCGGGCCCTCCACCGGGGAGCTGTTTTTT.

This chain links TRBV19 with TRBJ2-3; TRBD1 matches at 9 bases. After removal of 7 bases from V and 2 bases from J, the junction contained 7 bases not matched to a gene. Looked up from germline, CDR1 is LNHDA and CDR2 is SQIVND (reference sequence). The CDR3 is made up of 15 amino acids. The CDR3 region is CASNLQGAFTDTQYF. The CDR3 coding sequence is TGTGCCAGTAACTTACAGGGGGCATTCACAGATACGCAGTATTTT.

The chain combines TRBV2 with TRBJ2-3; the D is unclear. Per the germline V gene, CDR1 is SNHLY and CDR2 is FYNNEI. This CDR3 comprises 14 residues. Deletions cut 8 bases from V and 0 bases from J, with 12 bases between. Written as DNA, the CDR3 is TGTGCCAGCCGTCAAATCGGGAGCACAGATACGCAGTATTTT. The encoded protein is CASRQIGSTDTQYF.